The sample holds one count of the clone carrying this T cell receptor beta chain. The antigen is not known. CD45RO negativity and positive selection for CCR7 defined naive CD8 cells, a population that excluded terminally differentiated effector memory CD45RA+ cells. The CDR3 totals 14 residues. Germline CDR1 reads MNHEY; CDR2 reads SMNVEV (reference sequence). V gave up 0 bases and J gave up 6 bases, with 11 bases separating them. This was a deep-level run. In the study's own analysis: Junction-only immunoSEQ data arrived without quality scores, meaning filtering differed. Generated by immunoSEQ multiplex PCR, the TCRdb table keeps only in-frame clones and is missing some. Clone size and the V and J calls come from that table; the DNA yielded D and trimming. The table lists about 2,200,000 clones, 85% to 95% of them singletons. This specimen comes from a study of shared clonotypes between healthy human individuals. Notes on the study in general: A reduction in generation probabilities was seen for non-shared clonotypes relative to those shared by all four donors.

This chain connects TRBV27 to TRBJ1-1; the D gene is possibly TRBD1 (5 bases). The clonotype originates from a man in his late teens or twenties in good health. Some clones in this sample may be carry-over from other donors' samples. Sequences were obtained from naive CD8+ T cells from PBMCs. CDR3 coding DNA: TGTGCCAGCAGTTTATCGCAGGGTAACGCTGAAGCTTTCTTT. Its translation is CASSLSQGNAEAFF.